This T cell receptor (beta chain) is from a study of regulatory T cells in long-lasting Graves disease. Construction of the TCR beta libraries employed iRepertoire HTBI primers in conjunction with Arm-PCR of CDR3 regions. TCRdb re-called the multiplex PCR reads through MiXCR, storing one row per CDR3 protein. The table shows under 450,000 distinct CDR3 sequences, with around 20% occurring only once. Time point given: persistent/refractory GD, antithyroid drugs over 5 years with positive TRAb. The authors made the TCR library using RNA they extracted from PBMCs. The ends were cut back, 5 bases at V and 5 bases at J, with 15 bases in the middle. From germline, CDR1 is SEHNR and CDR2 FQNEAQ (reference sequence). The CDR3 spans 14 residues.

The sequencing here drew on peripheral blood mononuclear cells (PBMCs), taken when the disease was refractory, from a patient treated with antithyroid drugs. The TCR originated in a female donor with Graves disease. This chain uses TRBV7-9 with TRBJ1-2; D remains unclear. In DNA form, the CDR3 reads TGTGCCAGCAGCCAAGTGGATTCTTGGTATGGCTACACCTTC. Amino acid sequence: CASSQVDSWYGYTF.